This TCR beta chain was recovered during a study of T-cell reconstitution after alpha-beta-depleted transplantation in children. Notes on the study in general: Alpha-beta T cells about two months after transplant reportedly derived from several hundred expanded graft clones. T-cell counts and diversity at one year post-transplant came mainly from newly produced T cells.

The authors prepared the TCRbeta library with unique molecular identifiers. TCRdb re-called the PCR reads with MiXCR, one entry per CDR3 protein. This sample has almost 600,000 distinct CDR3 sequences; roughly 30% occur once, and the top ten carry less than 40%. Trimming took 2 bases from V and 8 from J; bases not matched to a gene: 8. This CDR3 has 15 residues. Looked up from germline, CDR1 is SQVTM and CDR2 is ANQGSEA. This clonotype was seen a few times. What it recognizes is unknown. The V and J genes are TRBV29-1 and TRBJ2-1; the match to TRBD2 covers 11 bases. The sequence came from a boy under two years old with Wiskott-Aldrich syndrome, due to receive a stem cell transplant. Sequencing was performed on PBMCs, taken before TCRalphabeta/CD19-depleted stem cell transplant. The CDR3 region has the DNA TGCAGCGTTGAACGGGCGACTAGCGGGAACTATGAGCAGTTCTTC. Amino acid sequence: CSVERATSGNYEQFF.